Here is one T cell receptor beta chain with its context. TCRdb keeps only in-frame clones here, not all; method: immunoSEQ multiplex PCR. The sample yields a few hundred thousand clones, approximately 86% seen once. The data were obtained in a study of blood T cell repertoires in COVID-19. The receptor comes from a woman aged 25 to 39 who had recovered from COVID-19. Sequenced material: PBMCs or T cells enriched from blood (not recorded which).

The CDR3 bases are TGTGCCAGCAGCTCCCCATATGGGAGCGGGGGGGGCCGTAGTGAGCAGTTCTTC. Its translation: CASSSPYGSGGGRSEQFF. The chain joins TRBV7-2 to TRBJ2-1, with 10 bases aligning to TRBD2. Germline CDR1 and CDR2: SGHTA and FQGNSA. The CDR3 sequence is 18 residues long. V was pared by 4 bases and J by 9 bases, with 18 bases of the junction left unmatched.